The rows below give T cell receptor beta chains drawn from one sample of a study of blood T cells in healthy people across ages. TCRdb independently ran MiXCR on the 5' RACE reads; one entry per CDR3 protein. The data show roughly 1.5 million distinct CDR3 sequences, approximately 43% seen once. Sequencing was done on a sample of blood. Every receptor here comes from a young woman in good health. Both conserved end residues are part of each CDR3. Each record gives: J gene, V gene, CDR3 protein.

>TRBJ2-5|TRBV5-1
CASSLRFQRPGAQYF
>TRBJ2-3|TRBV3-1
CASSQSEYTDTQYF
>TRBJ2-7|TRBV7-2
CASSFGGIYEQYF
>TRBJ2-1|TRBV5-1
CASSLGPTGGKDNEQFF
>TRBJ2-3|TRBV7-8
CASSRRRGADTQYF
>TRBJ1-2|TRBV29-1
CSVLEGQERNGYTF
>TRBJ2-3|TRBV20-1
CSAYGLSDTQYF
>TRBJ2-7|TRBV29-1
CSVGPGYNEQYF
>TRBJ1-2|TRBV10-3
CAISERTGVYGYTF
>TRBJ1-1|TRBV6-2/TRBV6-3
CASNYDPRRDTEAFF
>TRBJ1-6|TRBV7-2
CASNPRGAYNSPLHF
>TRBJ2-3|TRBV5-1
CASSLAGNVADTQYF
>TRBJ2-7|TRBV27
CASTAGSTYEQYF
>TRBJ2-7|TRBV9
CAGRTGPSYEQYF
>TRBJ1-5|TRBV20-1
CSAWSGLSNQPQHF
>TRBJ2-1|TRBV5-1
CASSPTIGQGGSDNEQFF
>TRBJ2-7|TRBV2
CASSVVRGQGYEQYF
>TRBJ2-3|TRBV12-3/TRBV12-4
CASSLSSESTDTQYF
>TRBJ2-3|TRBV7-2
CASSHGGANTQYF
>TRBJ2-3|TRBV30
CAWSNGGGPTSTDTQYF
>TRBJ1-1|TRBV12-3/TRBV12-4
CASSFAGSTTEAFF
>TRBJ2-7|TRBV6-5
CATSKGRKLYEQYF
>TRBJ2-7|TRBV20-1
CSARAESASGVSYEQYF
>TRBJ1-1|TRBV12-3/TRBV12-4
CASSFSVHTEAFF
>TRBJ2-7|TRBV4-1
CASSRVSYLYEQYF
>TRBJ2-7|TRBV20-1
CSAPPSGGAYEQYF
>TRBJ2-4|TRBV5-1
CASSGSLAGTYNEQYF
>TRBJ2-5|TRBV24-1
CATSDVLQGEETQYF
>TRBJ1-2|TRBV30
CAVHRTSHYGYTF